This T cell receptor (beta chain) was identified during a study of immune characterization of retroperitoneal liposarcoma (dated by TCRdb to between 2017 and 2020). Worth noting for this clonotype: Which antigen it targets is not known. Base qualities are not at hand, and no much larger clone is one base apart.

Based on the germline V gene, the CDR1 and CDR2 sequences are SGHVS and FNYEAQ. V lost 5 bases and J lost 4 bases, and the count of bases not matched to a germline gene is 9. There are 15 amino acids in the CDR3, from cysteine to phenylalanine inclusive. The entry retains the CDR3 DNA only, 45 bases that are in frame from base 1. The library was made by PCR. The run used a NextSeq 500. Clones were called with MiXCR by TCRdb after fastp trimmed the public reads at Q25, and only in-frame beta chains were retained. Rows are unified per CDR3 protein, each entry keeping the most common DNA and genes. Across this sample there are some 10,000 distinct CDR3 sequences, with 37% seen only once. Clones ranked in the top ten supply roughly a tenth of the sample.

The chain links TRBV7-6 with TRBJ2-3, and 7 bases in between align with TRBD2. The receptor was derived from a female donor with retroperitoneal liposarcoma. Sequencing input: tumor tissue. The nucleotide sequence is TGTGCCAGCAGCCGACTAGCCGGAAGTCCAGATACGCAGTATTTT. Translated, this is CASSRLAGSPDTQYF.